This TCR beta chain was sequenced for a study of early stage breast cancer tumors. Sequencing was performed with immunoSEQ multiplex PCR; in TCRdb, only in-frame clones are kept and a portion is missing. This sample has about 72,000 clones, with around 85% found just once. As regards this clone: Antigen: not known.

The ends lost 6 bases at V and 0 bases at J; junction bases unmatched: 6. The length of the CDR3 is 15 residues. Germline V gene sequence: CDR1 SGHKS, CDR2 YYEKEE (reference sequence). General observations from the study: In about 90% of the 16 patients, blood comparison separated tumor from normal breast.

What was sequenced was blood. V gene TRBV5-5 combines with J gene TRBJ2-3; 8 bases match TRBD2. The TCR sequence derives from a person aged 55 to 75 with breast cancer. CDR3 sequence (DNA): TGTGCCAGCAACTCGGGGGGGAGTAGCACAGATACGCAGTATTTT. Amino acid sequence: CASNSGGSSTDTQYF.